This T cell receptor beta chain derives from a study of blood T cells in healthy people across ages (dated by TCRdb to about 2015). Some background on the complete study: In model experiments, template switching captured roughly one uniquely barcoded TCR beta cDNA molecule for every two T cells. Donors of different ages were randomly distributed across sequencing lanes to avoid experimental bias. The donors were split into four age groups: young (average 16 years), middle-aged (39), aged (more than 55) and long-lived (roughly 80). Using deep sequencing normalized with unique cDNA molecular identifiers, the study measured how TCR beta repertoire diversity changes with age. Two additional independent replicas of 1 million unique cDNA reads from the same blood draw were analyzed for two donors (one aged 18 to 30 and one aged 80 or older). Results the study describes overall, beyond this receptor: Observed TCR beta diversity per million T cells fell roughly linearly with age, and a significant reduction was already apparent by age around 44. Because the CMV infection status of the donors was unknown, age-related changes in expanded clonotypes may potentially have been confounded. Estimates of total diversity from one million sequenced T cells were regarded as lower bounds and underestimates. Conclusive comparison of naive and antigen-experienced compartments was prevented by the profiling of bulk unsorted PBMCs. Observed TCR beta diversity correlated strongly with the percentage of naive T cells measured by flow cytometry. Compared with the aged group, more naive CD4+ T cells, fewer expanded clones and increased TCR diversity were shown by the long-lived group, suggesting age selection.

V is cut by 6 bases and J by 1 base, and the space between the germline ends is 12 bases. CDR1 and CDR2 (MNHEY, SMNVEV) derive from the germline V gene (reference sequence). Reading from cysteine to phenylalanine, the CDR3 counts 14 amino acids. Only the CDR3 DNA is retained, 42 bases long and in frame from the first base. This clonotype appeared a single time. What antigen it recognizes has not been identified. Per-nucleotide qualities are absent, and no much larger clonotype sits a single base away. Library method: 5' RACE. The sequencing machine was an Illumina HiSeq 2500. A second PCR of roughly 7 to 11 cycles was run with a J-beta primer mix and a sample-barcoded 5' primer. Each TCR beta cDNA molecule received a unique molecular identifier from a template-switch 5' adaptor carrying 12 random nucleotides. Each sample yielded at least 3 million CDR3-containing paired-end reads. First-strand cDNA synthesis was performed from all RNA using the Mint cDNA synthesis kit, with priming by a TRBC-specific oligonucleotide. Following uracil-DNA glycosylase treatment, all cDNA underwent a first 18-cycle PCR with the universal primers M1SS and BC2_uni_R. Per the authors' processing: Each sample was normalized by randomly selecting 1 million high-quality reads, each carrying a distinct molecular identifier. Reads sharing molecular identifiers were discarded rather than binned into consensus sequences. MiTCR, with a Q25 quality threshold and the strictest error-elimination algorithm, was used for CDR3 identification, clonotype clustering and error correction. A nonparametric unseen species model with Euler transformation was used to estimate a lower bound on total TCR beta diversity. In TCRdb, the public reads were trimmed at Q25 with fastp and aligned with MiXCR, with productive beta chains retained. Rows are unified per CDR3 protein, each entry keeping the most common DNA and genes. The V and J calls were not made by the authors but by TCRdb's processing. For this sample the table gives about 1.4 million distinct CDR3 sequences, of which around 55% were detected only once. The ten largest make up 6.5% to 8.5% of the sample.

The donors were some 39 Caucasian individuals from Russia, aged 6 to 90 years, who were systemically healthy. Around 9.7 milliliters of peripheral blood were collected from each donor into EDTA-treated Vacutainer tubes. Ficoll-Paque density-gradient centrifugation was used to isolate PBMCs, with at least 7 million obtained per sample. Trizol reagent was used to extract total RNA from PBMCs, with at least 6 micrograms per sample. Naive CD45RAhigh/CD27high T cell percentages were measured by flow cytometry on a PBMC aliquot from every donor. This sequence was found in a young man in good health. Input material: blood. In this chain, TRBV27 is recombined with TRBJ1-1; the D gene cannot be resolved reliably. The nucleotides are TGTGCCAGCAGCCAAGGGTACCGGAACACTGAAGCTTTCTTT. Translated, this is CASSQGYRNTEAFF.